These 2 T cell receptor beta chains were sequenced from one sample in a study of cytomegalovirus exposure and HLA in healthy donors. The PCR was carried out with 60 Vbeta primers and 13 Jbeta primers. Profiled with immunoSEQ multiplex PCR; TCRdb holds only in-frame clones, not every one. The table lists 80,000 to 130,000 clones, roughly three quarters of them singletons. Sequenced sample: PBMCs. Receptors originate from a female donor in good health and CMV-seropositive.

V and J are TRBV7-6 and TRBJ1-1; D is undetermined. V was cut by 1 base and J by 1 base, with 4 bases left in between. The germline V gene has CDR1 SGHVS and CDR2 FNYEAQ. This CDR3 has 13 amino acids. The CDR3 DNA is TGTGCCAGCAGCTTAGGACAGAACACTGAAGCTTTCTTT. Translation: CASSLGQNTEAFF.

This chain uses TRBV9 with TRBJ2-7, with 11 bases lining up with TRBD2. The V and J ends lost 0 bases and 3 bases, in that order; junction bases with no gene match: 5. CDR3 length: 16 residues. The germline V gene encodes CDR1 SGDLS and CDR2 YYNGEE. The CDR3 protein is CASSVAPSGRIYEQYF. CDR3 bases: TGTGCCAGCAGCGTAGCCCCTAGCGGGAGGATCTACGAGCAGTACTTC.